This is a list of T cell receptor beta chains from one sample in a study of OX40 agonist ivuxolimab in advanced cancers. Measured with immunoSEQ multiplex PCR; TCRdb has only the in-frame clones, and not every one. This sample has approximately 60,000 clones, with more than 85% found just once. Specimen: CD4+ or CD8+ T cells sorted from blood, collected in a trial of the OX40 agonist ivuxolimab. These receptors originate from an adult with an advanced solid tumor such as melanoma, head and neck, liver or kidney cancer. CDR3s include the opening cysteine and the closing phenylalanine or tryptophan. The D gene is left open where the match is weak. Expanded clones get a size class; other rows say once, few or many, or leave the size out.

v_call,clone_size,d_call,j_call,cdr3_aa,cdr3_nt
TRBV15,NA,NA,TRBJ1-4,CATSRGLQGNEKLFF,TGTGCCACCAGCAGAGGACTACAGGGAAATGAAAAACTGTTTTTT
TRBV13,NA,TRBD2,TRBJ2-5,CASSWLGKGGETQYF,TGTGCCAGCAGCTGGCTGGGGAAGGGAGGGGAGACCCAGTACTTC
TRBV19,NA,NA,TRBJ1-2,CASSIDRAGPNGYTF,TGTGCCAGTAGTATAGACCGGGCGGGCCCAAATGGCTACACCTTC
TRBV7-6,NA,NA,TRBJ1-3,CASSLSGQQSGNTIYF,TGTGCCAGCAGCTTATCCGGTCAGCAGAGTGGAAACACCATATATTTT
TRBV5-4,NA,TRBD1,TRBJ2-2,CASSGGQGRAGELFF,TGTGCCAGCAGCGGGGGACAGGGAAGGGCCGGGGAGCTGTTTTTT
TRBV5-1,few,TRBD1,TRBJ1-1,CASIRGQGDTEAFF,TGCGCCAGCATTAGGGGGCAGGGGGACACTGAAGCTTTCTTT
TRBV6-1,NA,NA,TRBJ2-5,CASSEATVGRETQYF,TGTGCCAGCAGTGAAGCGACAGTGGGAAGAGAGACCCAGTACTTC
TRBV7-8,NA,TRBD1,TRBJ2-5,CASSLRTGGAKTQYF,TGTGCCAGCAGCTTAAGGACAGGGGGCGCGAAGACCCAGTACTTC
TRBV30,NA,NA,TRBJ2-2,CAGAYTGELFF,TGTGCCGGGGCTTACACCGGGGAGCTGTTTTTT
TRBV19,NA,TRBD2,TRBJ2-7,CASSVTGGGTYEQYF,TGTGCCAGTAGTGTGACTGGCGGGGGTACCTACGAGCAGTACTTC
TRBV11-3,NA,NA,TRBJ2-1,CASSLTSVNEQFF,TGTGCCAGCAGCTTGACTTCAGTCAATGAGCAGTTCTTC
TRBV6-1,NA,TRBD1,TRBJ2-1,CASRADLGQGREFF,TGTGCCAGCAGGGCCGATCTAGGACAGGGCCGGGAGTTCTTC
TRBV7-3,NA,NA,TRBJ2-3,CASSFSLALDTQYF,TGTGCCAGCAGCTTCTCGCTAGCGCTAGATACGCAGTATTTT
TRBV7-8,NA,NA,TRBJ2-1,CASSLEGDGGFF,TGTGCCAGCAGCTTGGAGGGAGATGGGGGGTTCTTC
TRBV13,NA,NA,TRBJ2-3,CASSLVRTSSTDTQYF,TGTGCCAGCAGCTTAGTGCGAACCTCCAGCACAGATACGCAGTATTTT
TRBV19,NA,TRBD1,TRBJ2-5,CASSTRTGPKGETQYF,TGTGCCAGTAGTACCCGGACAGGACCCAAAGGAGAGACCCAGTACTTC
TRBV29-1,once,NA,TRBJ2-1,CSVEVIRYNEQFF,TGCAGCGTTGAAGTAATACGTTACAATGAGCAGTTCTTC
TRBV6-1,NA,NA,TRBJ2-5,CASSGGSQETQYF,TGTGCCAGCAGTGGGGGGTCCCAAGAGACCCAGTACTTC
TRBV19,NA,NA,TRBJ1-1,CASSIVGTGSEAFF,TGTGCCAGTAGTATAGTGGGAACAGGGTCTGAAGCTTTCTTT
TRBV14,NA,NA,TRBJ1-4,CASSHRVDNEKLFF,TGTGCCAGCAGCCACAGGGTCGATAATGAAAAACTGTTTTTT
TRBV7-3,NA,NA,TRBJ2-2,CASSLQGRTGELFF,TGTGCCAGCAGCTTACAAGGGAGGACCGGGGAGCTGTTTTTT
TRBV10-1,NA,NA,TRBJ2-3,CASSEVPGQSTDTQYF,TGCGCCAGCAGTGAAGTCCCAGGCCAAAGCACAGATACGCAGTATTTT
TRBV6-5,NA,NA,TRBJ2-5,CASRGQYQETQYF,TGTGCCAGCAGAGGGCAGTACCAAGAGACCCAGTACTTC
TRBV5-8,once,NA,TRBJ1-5,CASSLTVHSNQPQHF,TGTGCCAGCAGCTTGACAGTTCATAGCAATCAGCCCCAGCATTTT
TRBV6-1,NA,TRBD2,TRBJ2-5,CASSGEGRLQETQYF,TGTGCCAGCAGTGGGGAGGGACGGCTCCAAGAGACCCAGTACTTC
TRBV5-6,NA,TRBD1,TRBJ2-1,CASSPRTGPFNEQFF,TGTGCCAGCAGCCCCAGGACAGGCCCCTTCAATGAGCAGTTCTTC
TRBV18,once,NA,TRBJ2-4,CASSYTGPENIQYF,TGTGCCAGCTCATATACCGGGCCGGAAAACATTCAGTACTTC
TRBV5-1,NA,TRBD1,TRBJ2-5,CASSVGQGKETQYF,TGCGCCAGCAGCGTGGGACAGGGTAAAGAGACCCAGTACTTC
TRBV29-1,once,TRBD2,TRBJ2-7,CSVGTSGDYEQYF,TGCAGCGTGGGGACTAGCGGGGACTACGAGCAGTACTTC
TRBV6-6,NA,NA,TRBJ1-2,CASSYWGDGYTF,TGTGCCAGCAGTTACTGGGGGGATGGCTACACCTTC
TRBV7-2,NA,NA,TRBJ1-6,CASSFSRNNSPLHF,TGTGCCAGCAGCTTCAGCAGGAACAATTCACCCCTCCACTTT
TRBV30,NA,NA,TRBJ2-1,CAWSAGEQFF,TGTGCCTGGAGTGCTGGGGAGCAGTTCTTC
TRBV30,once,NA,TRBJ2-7,CAWEDGIYEQYF,TGTGCCTGGGAGGACGGAATCTACGAGCAGTACTTC
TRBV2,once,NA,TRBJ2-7,CASARLAYEQYF,TGTGCCAGCGCCAGGCTCGCCTACGAGCAGTACTTC
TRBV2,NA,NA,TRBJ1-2,CASSAGGRRGYTF,TGTGCCAGCAGTGCGGGGGGGCGCAGAGGCTACACCTTC
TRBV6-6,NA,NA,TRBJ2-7,CASSINSYEQYF,TGTGCCAGCAGTATAAATTCGTACGAGCAGTACTTC
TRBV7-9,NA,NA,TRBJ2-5,CASSLVIGALPQETQYF,TGTGCCAGCAGCTTAGTAATAGGGGCGCTACCACAAGAGACCCAGTACTTC
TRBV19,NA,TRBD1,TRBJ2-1,CASSLNRGLTQFF,TGTGCCAGTAGTTTAAACAGGGGGCTTACGCAGTTCTTC
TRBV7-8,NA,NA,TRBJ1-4,CASSLRQGRSTNEKLFF,TGTGCCAGCAGCCTCAGGCAGGGAAGGTCTACTAATGAAAAACTGTTTTTT
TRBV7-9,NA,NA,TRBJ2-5,CASSSIKGPRVETQYF,TGTGCCAGCAGCTCCATTAAGGGGCCGAGGGTGGAGACCCAGTACTTC
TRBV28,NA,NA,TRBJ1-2,CASVKHLWDGYTF,TGTGCCAGCGTAAAACATCTATGGGATGGCTACACCTTC